These 5 T cell receptor beta chains were all obtained from the same sample, sequenced in a study of shared clonotypes between healthy human individuals. Method: immunoSEQ multiplex PCR; TCRdb's copy keeps in-frame clones and lacks some. This table has 450,000 to 500,000 clones, almost 80% appearing once. The sequenced sample was PBMCs. Every receptor here comes from a woman aged 35 to 49 in good health. Some clones in this sample may be carry-over from other donors' samples.

This chain connects TRBV10-2 to TRBJ2-1; 10 bases align to TRBD2. CDR1 and CDR2 from the germline V gene are WSHSY and SAAADI. Trimming removed 7 bases from V and 4 bases from J; junction bases left unmatched: 13. This CDR3 contains 17 residues. CDR3 DNA: TGCGCCAGCAACCAAGGAGCGGGAGGGCCCTCGTACAATGAGCAGTTCTTC. Its translation is CASNQGAGGPSYNEQFF.

This chain uses TRBV28 with TRBJ2-2; 8 bases line up with TRBD2. CDR3 length equals 15 residues. The germline gives CDR1 MDHEN, CDR2 SYDVKM. V gave up 7 bases and J gave up 5 bases; unmatched junction bases: 9. In DNA, the CDR3 is TGTGCCAGCACCCCTTCCGGGACTAGGACCGGGGAGCTGTTTTTT. Protein product: CASTPSGTRTGELFF.

The gene calls are TRBV7-2 and TRBJ2-5; 11 bases map to TRBD2. With 1 base clipped from V and 2 bases from J, the junction kept 3 bases outside the gene matches. The germline V gene has CDR1 SGHTA and CDR2 FQGNSA. The CDR3 consists of 16 residues. The CDR3 reads CASSLDVAGGQETQYF. The DNA for the CDR3 is TGTGCCAGCAGCTTAGATGTAGCGGGAGGGCAAGAGACCCAGTACTTC. Together with reference TRBV7-2 and TRBJ2-5, the CDR3 gives the full variable domain: GAGVSQSPSNKVTEKGKDVELRCDPISGHTALYWYRQSLGQGLEFLIYFQGNSAPDKSGLPSDRFSAERTGGSVSTLTIQRTQQEDSAVYLCASSLDVAGGQETQYFGPGTRLLVL.

V and J are TRBV19 and TRBJ2-1; 10 nucleotides line up with TRBD2. The length of the CDR3 is 15 residues. V was clipped by 7 bases and J by 5 bases; unmatched bases: 8. From germline, CDR1 is LNHDA and CDR2 SQIVND (reference sequence). For the CDR3, the DNA is TGTGCCAGTACCCTCCTAGCGGGAGTTGACAATGAGCAGTTCTTC. Translation: CASTLLAGVDNEQFF.

To note about this clone: This is likely an artifact of a read error, given a far larger clone one base away. The sample contains more than one DNA sequence encoding this CDR3. CDR3 residues: CAWSVRREGFYEQYF. CDR3 sequence (DNA): TGTGCTTGGAGTGTACGGCGGGAGGGCTTCTACGAGCAGTACTTC. J is TRBJ2-7 and V is TRBV30, with TRBD2 matching 9 bases. Germline values: CDR1 GTSNPN, CDR2 SVGIG (reference sequence). This CDR3 comprises 15 residues.